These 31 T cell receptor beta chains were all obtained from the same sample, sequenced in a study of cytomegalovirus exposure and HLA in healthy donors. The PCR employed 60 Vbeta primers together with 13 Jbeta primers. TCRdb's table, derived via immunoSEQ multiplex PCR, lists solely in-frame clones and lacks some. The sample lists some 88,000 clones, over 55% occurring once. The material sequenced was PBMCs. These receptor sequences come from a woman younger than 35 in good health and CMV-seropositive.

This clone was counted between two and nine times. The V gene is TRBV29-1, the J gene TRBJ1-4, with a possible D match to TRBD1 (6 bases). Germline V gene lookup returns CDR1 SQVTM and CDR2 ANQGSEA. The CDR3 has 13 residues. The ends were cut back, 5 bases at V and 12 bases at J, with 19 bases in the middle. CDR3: CSVTGGGPGELFF. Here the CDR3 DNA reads TGCAGCGTTACCGGGGGGGGCCCGGGAGAACTGTTTTTT.

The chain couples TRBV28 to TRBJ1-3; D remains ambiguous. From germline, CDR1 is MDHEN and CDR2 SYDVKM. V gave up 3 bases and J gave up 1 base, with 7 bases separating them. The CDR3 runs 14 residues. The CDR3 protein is CASSLQTSGNTIYF. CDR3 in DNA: TGTGCCAGCAGTTTGCAGACTTCTGGAAACACCATATATTTT.

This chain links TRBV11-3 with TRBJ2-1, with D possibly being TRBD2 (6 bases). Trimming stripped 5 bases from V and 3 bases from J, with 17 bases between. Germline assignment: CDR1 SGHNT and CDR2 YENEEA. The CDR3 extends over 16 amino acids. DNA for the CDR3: TGTGCCAGCAGCCTGTTAGCGGACACAGGCTACAATGAGCAGTTCTTC. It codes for CASSLLADTGYNEQFF. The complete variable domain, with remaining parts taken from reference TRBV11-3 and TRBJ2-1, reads EAGVVQSPRYKIIEKKQPVAFWCNPISGHNTLYWYLQNLGQGPELLIRYENEEAVDDSQLPKDRFSAERLKGVDSTLKIQPAELGDSAVYLCASSLLADTGYNEQFFGPGTRLTVL.

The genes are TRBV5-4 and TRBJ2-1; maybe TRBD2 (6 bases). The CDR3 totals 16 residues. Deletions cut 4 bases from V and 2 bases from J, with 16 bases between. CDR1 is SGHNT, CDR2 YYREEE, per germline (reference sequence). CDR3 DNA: TGTGCCAGCAGCCCGGAAAGCGGGTTCCCCTACAATGAGCAGTTCTTC. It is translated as CASSPESGFPYNEQFF.

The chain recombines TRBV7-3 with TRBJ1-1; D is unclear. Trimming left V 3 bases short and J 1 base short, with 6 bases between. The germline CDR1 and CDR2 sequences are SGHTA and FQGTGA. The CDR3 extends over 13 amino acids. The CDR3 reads CASSFRENTEAFF. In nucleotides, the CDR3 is TGTGCCAGCAGCTTTCGGGAGAACACTGAAGCTTTCTTT.

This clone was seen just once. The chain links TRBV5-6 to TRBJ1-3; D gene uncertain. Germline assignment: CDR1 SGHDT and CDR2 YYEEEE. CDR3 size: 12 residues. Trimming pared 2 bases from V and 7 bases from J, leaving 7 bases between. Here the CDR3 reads CASSFKRNTIYF. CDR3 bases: TGTGCCAGCAGCTTTAAGAGGAACACCATATATTTT.

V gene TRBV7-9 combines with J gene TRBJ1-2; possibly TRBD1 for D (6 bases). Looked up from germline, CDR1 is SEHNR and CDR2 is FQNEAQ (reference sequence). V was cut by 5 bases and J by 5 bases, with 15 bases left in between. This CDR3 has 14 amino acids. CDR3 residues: CASSHAGGEYGYTF. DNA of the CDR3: TGTGCCAGCAGCCATGCTGGGGGCGAATATGGCTACACCTTC.

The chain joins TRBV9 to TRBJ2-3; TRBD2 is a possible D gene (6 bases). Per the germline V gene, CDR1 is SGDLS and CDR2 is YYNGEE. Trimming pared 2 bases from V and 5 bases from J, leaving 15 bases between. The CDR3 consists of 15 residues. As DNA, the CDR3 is TGTGCCAGCAGCGTTTCGGGAGCGAAAGGAGATACGCAGTATTTT. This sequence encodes CASSVSGAKGDTQYF.

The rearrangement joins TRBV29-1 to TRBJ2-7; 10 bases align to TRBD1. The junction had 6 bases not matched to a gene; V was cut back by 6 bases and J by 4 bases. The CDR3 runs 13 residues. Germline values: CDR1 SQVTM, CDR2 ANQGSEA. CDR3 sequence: CSVPGQGLYEQYF. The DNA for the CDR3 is TGCAGCGTGCCGGGACAGGGGCTATACGAGCAGTACTTC.

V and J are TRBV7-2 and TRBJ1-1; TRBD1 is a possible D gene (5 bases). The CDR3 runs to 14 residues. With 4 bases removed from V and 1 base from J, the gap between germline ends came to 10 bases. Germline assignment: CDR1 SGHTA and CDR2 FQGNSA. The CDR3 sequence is CASSWGLWNTEAFF. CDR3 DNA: TGTGCCAGCAGCTGGGGACTGTGGAACACTGAAGCTTTCTTT.

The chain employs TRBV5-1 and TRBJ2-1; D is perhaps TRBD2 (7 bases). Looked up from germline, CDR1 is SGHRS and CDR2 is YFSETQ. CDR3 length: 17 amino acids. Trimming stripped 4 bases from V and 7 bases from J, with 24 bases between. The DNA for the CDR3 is TGCGCCAGCAGCCCCCTAGGGGGACATTCCGGGGGGAATGAGCAGTTCTTC. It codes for CASSPLGGHSGGNEQFF.

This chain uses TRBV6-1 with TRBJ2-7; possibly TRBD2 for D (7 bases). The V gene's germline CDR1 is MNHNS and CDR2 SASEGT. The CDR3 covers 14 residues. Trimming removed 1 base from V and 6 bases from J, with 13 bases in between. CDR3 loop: CASSEGRGGGEQYF. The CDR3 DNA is TGTGCCAGCAGTGAAGGGAGGGGGGGCGGCGAGCAGTACTTC.

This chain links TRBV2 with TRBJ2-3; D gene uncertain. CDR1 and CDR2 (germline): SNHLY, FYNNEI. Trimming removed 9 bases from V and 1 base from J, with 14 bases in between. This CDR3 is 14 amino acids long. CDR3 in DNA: TGTGCCAGAGCCCAGGCGTTGGGCACAGATACGCAGTATTTT. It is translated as CARAQALGTDTQYF.

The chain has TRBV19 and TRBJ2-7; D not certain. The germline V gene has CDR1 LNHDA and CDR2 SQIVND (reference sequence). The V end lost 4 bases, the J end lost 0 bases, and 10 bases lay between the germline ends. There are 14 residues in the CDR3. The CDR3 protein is CASSKLQSSYEQYF. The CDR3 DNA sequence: TGTGCCAGTAGTAAGTTACAGAGCTCCTACGAGCAGTACTTC.

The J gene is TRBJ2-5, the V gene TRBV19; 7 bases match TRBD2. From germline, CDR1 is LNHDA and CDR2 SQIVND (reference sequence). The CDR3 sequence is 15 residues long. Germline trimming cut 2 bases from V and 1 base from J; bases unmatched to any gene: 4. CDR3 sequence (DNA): TGTGCCAGTAGTATACGACTAGCCTCCCAAGAGACCCAGTACTTC. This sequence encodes CASSIRLASQETQYF.

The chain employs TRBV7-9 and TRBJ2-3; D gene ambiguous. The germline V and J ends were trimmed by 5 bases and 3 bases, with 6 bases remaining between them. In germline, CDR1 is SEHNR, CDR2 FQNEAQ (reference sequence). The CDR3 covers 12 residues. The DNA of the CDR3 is TGTGCCAGCAGCCTCCCGACAGATACGCAGTATTTT. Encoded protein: CASSLPTDTQYF. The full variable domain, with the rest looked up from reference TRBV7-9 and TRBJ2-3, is DTGVSQNPRHKITKRGQNVTFRCDPISEHNRLYWYRQTLGQGPEFLTYFQNEAQLEKSRLLSDRFSAERPKGSFSTLEIQRTEQGDSAMYLCASSLPTDTQYFGPGTRLTVL.

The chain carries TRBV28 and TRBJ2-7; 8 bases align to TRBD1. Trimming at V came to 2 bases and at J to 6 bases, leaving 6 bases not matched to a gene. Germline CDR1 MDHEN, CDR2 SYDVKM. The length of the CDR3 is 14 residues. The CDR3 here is CASSLPGQGGEQYF. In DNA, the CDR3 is TGTGCCAGCAGTTTACCCGGACAGGGAGGCGAGCAGTACTTC. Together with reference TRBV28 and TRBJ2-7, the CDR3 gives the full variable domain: DVKVTQSSRYLVKRTGEKVFLECVQDMDHENMFWYRQDPGLGLRLIYFSYDVKMKEKGDIPEGYSVSREKKERFSLILESASTNQTSMYLCASSLPGQGGEQYFGPGTRLTVT.

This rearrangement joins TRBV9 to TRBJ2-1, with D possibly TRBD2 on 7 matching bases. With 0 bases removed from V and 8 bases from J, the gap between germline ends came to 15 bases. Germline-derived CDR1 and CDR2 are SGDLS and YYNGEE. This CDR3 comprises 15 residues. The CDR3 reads CASSVGGGAGDEQFF. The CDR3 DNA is TGTGCCAGCAGCGTAGGGGGGGGCGCAGGTGATGAGCAGTTCTTC. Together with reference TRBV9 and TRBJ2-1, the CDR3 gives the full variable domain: DSGVTQTPKHLITATGQRVTLRCSPRSGDLSVYWYQQSLDQGLQFLIQYYNGEERAKGNILERFSAQQFPDLHSELNLSSLELGDSALYFCASSVGGGAGDEQFFGPGTRLTVL.

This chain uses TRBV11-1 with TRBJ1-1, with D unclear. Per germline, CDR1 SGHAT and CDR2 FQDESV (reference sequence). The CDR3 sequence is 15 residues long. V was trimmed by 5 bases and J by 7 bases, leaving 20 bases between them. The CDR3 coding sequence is TGTGCCAGCAGCCTAGTGTCATACGGAGGAGGTGAAGCTTTCTTT. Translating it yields CASSLVSYGGGEAFF.

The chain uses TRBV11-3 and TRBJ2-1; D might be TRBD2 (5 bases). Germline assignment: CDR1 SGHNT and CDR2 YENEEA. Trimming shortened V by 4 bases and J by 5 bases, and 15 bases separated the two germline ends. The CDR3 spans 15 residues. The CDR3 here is CASSSPRTGNNEQFF. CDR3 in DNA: TGTGCCAGCAGCTCCCCTCGGACGGGAAACAATGAGCAGTTCTTC.

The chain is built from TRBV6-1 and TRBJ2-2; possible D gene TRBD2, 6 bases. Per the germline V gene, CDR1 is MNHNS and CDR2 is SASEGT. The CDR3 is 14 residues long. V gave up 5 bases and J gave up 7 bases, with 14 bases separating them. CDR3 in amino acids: CASSPVGGIGELFF. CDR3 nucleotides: TGTGCCAGCAGTCCGGTGGGGGGAATCGGGGAGCTGTTTTTT.

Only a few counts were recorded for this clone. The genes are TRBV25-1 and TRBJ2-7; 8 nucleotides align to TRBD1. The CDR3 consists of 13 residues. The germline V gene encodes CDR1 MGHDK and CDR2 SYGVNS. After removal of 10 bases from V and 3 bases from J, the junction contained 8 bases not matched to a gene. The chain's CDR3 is CATETGAGYEQYF. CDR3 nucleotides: TGTGCCACCGAGACAGGGGCCGGCTACGAGCAGTACTTC.

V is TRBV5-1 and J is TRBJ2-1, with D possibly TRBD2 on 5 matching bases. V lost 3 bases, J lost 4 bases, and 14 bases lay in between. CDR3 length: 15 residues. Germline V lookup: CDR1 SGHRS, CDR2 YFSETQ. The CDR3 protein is CASSSPEGAYNEQFF. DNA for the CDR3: TGCGCCAGCAGCTCCCCCGAGGGCGCGTACAATGAGCAGTTCTTC.

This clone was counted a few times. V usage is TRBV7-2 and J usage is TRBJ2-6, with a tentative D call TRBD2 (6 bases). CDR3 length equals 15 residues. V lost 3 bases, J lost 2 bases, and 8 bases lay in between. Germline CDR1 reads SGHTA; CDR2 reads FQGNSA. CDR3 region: CASSFGGAGANVLTF. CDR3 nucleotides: TGTGCCAGCAGCTTCGGAGGGGCTGGGGCCAACGTCCTGACTTTC.

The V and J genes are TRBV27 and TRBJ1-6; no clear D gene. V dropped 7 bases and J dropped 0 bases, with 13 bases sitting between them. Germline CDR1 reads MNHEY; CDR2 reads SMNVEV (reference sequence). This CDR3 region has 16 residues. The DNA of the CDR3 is TGTGCCAGCATTTTCCTTTTGAGCTCCTATAATTCACCCCTCCACTTT. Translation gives CASIFLLSSYNSPLHF.

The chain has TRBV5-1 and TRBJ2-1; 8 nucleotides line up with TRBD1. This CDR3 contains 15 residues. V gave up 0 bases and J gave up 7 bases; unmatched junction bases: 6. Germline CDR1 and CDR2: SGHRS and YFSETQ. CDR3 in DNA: TGCGCCAGCAGCTTGGACGGGACAGGCCTTAATGAGCAGTTCTTC. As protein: CASSLDGTGLNEQFF.

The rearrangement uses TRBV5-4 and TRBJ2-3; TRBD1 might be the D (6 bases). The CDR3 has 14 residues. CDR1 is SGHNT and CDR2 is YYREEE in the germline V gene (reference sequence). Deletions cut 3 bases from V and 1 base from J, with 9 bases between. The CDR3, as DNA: TGTGCCAGCAGCTCTAAGGGGGGCACAGATACGCAGTATTTT. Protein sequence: CASSSKGGTDTQYF. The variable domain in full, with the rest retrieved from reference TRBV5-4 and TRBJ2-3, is ETGVTQSPTHLIKTRGQQVTLRCSSQSGHNTVSWYQQALGQGPQFIFQYYREEENGRGNFPPRFSGLQFPNYSSELNVNALELDDSALYLCASSSKGGTDTQYFGPGTRLTVL.

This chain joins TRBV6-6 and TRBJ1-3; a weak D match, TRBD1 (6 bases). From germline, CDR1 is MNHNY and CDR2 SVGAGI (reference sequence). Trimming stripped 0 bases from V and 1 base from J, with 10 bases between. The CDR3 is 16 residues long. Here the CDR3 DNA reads TGTGCCAGCAGTTACTCAGCAGGGGCTTCTGGAAACACCATATATTTT. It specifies CASSYSAGASGNTIYF.

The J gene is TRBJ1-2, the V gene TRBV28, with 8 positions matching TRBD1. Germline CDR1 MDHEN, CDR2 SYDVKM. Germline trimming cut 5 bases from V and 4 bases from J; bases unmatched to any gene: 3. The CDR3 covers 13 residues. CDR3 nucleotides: TGTGCCAGCAGTGCGACAGGGGTCTATGGCTACACCTTC. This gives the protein CASSATGVYGYTF.

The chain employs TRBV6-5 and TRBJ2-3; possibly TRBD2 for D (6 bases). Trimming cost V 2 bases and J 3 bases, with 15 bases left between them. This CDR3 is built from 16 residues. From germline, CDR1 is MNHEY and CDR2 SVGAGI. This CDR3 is CASSYLAGGTTDTQYF. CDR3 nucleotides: TGTGCCAGCAGTTACCTAGCCGGAGGGACTACAGATACGCAGTATTTT.

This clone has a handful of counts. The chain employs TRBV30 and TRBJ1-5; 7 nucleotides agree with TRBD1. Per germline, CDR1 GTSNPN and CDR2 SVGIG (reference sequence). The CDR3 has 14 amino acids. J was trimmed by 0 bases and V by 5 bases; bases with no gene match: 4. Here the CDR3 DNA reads TGTGCCTGGGGGACAGAGTATAGCAATCAGCCCCAGCATTTT. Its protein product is CAWGTEYSNQPQHF.